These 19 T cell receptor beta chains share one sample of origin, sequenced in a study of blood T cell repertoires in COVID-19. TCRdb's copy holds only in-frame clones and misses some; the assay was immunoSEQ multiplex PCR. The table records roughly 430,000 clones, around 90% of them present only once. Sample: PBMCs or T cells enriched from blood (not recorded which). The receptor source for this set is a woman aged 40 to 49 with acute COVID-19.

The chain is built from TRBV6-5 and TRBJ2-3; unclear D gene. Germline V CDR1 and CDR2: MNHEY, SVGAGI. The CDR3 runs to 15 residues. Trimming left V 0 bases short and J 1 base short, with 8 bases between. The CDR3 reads CASSYSKARTDTQYF. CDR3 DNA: TGTGCCAGCAGTTACTCGAAAGCGCGCACAGATACGCAGTATTTT.

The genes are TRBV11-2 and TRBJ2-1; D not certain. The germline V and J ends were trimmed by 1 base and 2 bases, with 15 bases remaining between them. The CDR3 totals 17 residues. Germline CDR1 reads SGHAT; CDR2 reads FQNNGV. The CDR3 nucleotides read TGTGCCAGCAGCTTAGTCCCCCGAGGTAGCCCCTACAATGAGCAGTTCTTC. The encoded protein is CASSLVPRGSPYNEQFF.

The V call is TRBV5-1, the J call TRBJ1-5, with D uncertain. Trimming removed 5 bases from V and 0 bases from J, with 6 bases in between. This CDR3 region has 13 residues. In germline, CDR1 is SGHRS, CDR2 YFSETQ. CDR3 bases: TGCGCCAGCAGTGTTTATAGCAATCAGCCCCAGCATTTT. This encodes CASSVYSNQPQHF.

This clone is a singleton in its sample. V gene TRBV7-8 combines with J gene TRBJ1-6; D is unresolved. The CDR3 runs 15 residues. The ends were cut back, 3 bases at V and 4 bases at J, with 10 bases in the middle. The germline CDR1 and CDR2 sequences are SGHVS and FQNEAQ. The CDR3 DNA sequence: TGTGCCAGCAGCTTCAGGAGGGAGTATAATTCACCCCTCCACTTT. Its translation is CASSFRREYNSPLHF.

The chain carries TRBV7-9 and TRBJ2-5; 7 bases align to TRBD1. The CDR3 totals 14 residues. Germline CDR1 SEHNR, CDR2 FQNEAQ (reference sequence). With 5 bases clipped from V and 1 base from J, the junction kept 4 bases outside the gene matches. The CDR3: CASSSRTGQETQYF. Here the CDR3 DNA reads TGTGCCAGCAGCAGTCGGACAGGCCAAGAGACCCAGTACTTC. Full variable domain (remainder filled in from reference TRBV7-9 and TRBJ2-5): DTGVSQNPRHKITKRGQNVTFRCDPISEHNRLYWYRQTLGQGPEFLTYFQNEAQLEKSRLLSDRFSAERPKGSFSTLEIQRTEQGDSAMYLCASSSRTGQETQYFGPGTRLLVL.

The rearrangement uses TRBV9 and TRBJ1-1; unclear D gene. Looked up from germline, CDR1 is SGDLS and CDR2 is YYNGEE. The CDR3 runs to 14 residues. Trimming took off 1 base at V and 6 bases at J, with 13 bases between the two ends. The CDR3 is CASSVSRGSPEAFF. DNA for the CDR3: TGTGCCAGCAGCGTATCTCGGGGTTCCCCTGAAGCTTTCTTT.

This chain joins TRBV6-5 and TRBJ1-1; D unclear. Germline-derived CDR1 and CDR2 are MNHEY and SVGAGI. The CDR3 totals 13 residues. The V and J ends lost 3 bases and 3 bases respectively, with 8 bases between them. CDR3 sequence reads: CASSYGVDTEAFF. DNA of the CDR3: TGTGCCAGCAGTTATGGAGTCGACACTGAAGCTTTCTTT.

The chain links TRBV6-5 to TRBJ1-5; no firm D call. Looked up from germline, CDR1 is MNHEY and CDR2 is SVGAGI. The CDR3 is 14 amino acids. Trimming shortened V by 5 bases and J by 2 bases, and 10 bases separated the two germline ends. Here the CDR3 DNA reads TGTGCCAGCAGTCCGTCTTCAGGCAATCAGCCCCAGCATTTT. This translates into CASSPSSGNQPQHF.

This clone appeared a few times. CDR3 sequence reads: CASSVELRGGRETQYF. The CDR3 coding sequence is TGTGCCAGCAGCGTAGAATTGCGGGGGGGCCGAGAGACCCAGTACTTC. This sequence joins TRBV9 and TRBJ2-5; 9 nucleotides match TRBD2. Germline lookup yields CDR1 SGDLS and CDR2 YYNGEE. The junction had 7 bases not matched to a gene; V was cut back by 0 bases and J by 4 bases. The CDR3 contains 16 residues.

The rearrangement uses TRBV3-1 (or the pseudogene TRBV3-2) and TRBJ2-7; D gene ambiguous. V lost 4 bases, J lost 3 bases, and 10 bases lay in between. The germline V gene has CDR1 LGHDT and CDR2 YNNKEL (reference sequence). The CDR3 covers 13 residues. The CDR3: CASSLEQDYEQYF. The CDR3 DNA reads TGTGCCAGCAGCCTAGAGCAGGACTACGAGCAGTACTTC.

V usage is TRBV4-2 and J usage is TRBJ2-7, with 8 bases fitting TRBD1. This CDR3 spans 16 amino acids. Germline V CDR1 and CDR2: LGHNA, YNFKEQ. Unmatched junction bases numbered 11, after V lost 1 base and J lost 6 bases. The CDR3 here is CASSQGHQGALGEQYF. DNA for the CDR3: TGTGCCAGCAGCCAAGGCCACCAGGGGGCGCTGGGCGAGCAGTACTTC.

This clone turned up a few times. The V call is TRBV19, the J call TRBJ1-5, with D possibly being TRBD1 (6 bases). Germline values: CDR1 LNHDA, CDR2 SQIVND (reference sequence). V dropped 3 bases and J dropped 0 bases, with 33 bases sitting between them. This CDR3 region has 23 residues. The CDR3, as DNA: TGTGCCAGTAGTATTGGATGGCCTACAGGGTTTGGATTTGGAGCCTATAGCAATCAGCCCCAGCATTTT. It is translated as CASSIGWPTGFGFGAYSNQPQHF. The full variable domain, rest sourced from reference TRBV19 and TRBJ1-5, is DGGITQSPKYLFRKEGQNVTLSCEQNLNHDAMYWYRQDPGQGLRLIYYSQIVNDFQKGDIAEGYSVSREKKESFPLTVTSAQKNPTAFYLCASSIGWPTGFGFGAYSNQPQHFGDGTRLSIL.

CDR3 nucleotide sequence: TGTGCCAGCAGCTCCCCACGACAGGGGTTGGGCTACACCTTC. Translated: CASSSPRQGLGYTF. The V call is TRBV5-4, the J call TRBJ1-2, with 8 nucleotides matching TRBD1. The length of the CDR3 is 14 residues. V lost 3 bases to trimming and J lost 8 bases; unmatched junction nucleotides: 9. Germline V gives CDR1 SGHNT, CDR2 YYREEE (reference sequence).

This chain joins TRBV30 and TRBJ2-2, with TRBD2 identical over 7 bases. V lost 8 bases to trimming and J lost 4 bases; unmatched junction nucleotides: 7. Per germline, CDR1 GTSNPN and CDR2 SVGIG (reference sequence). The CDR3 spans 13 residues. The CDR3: CATGGRVTGELFF. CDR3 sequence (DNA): TGTGCCACCGGGGGGAGGGTCACCGGGGAGCTGTTTTTT. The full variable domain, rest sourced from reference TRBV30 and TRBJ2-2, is SQTIHQWPATLVQPVGSPLSLECTVEGTSNPNLYWYRQAAGRGLQLLFYSVGIGQISSEVPQNLSASRPQDRQFILSSKKLLLSDSGFYLCATGGRVTGELFFGEGSRLTVL.

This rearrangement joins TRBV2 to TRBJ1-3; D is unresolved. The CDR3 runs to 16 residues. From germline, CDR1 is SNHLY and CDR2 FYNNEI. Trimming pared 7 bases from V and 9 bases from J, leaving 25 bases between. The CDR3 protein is CASTARATLPFATIYF. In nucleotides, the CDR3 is TGTGCCAGCACCGCTCGAGCAACCCTCCCGTTTGCCACCATATATTTT.

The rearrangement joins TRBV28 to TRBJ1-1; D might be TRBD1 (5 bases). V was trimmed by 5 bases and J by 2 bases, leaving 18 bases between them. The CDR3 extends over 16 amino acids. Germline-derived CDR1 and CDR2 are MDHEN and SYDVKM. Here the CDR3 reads CASSPHSGNLNTEAFF. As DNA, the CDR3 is TGTGCCAGCAGTCCCCATTCAGGGAATCTAAACACTGAAGCTTTCTTT.

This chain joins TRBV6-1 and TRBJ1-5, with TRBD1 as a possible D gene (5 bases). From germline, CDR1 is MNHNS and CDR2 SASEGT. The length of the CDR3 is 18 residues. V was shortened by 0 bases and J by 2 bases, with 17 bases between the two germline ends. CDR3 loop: CASSEALLGGYGNQPQHF. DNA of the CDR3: TGTGCCAGCAGTGAAGCGCTTCTGGGGGGTTACGGCAATCAGCCCCAGCATTTT.

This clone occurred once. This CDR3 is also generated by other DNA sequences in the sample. The CDR3 DNA reads TGTGCCAGCAGCGTAGGGGGCACTGTCACAGATACGCAGTATTTT. Protein sequence: CASSVGGTVTDTQYF. The chain couples TRBV9 to TRBJ2-3; D possibly corresponds to TRBD1 (5 bases). The V end was cut by 0 bases, the J end by 2 bases, with 10 bases between. CDR3 size: 15 residues. CDR1 and CDR2 (germline): SGDLS, YYNGEE.

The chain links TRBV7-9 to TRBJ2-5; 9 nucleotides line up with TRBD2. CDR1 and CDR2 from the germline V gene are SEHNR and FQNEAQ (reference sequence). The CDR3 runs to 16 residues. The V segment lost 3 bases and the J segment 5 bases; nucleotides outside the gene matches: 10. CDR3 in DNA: TGTGCCAGCAGCTTTGGTAGCGGGAGTGGGATGGAGACCCAGTACTTC. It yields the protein CASSFGSGSGMETQYF.